The clone carrying this T cell receptor (beta chain) has only a few counts. Its antigen is unknown. The data were obtained in a study of T-cell reconstitution after alpha-beta-depleted transplantation in children. Study-level results: From newly produced T cells came most of the T-cell counts and diversity one year after transplant.

This CDR3 region has 16 residues. CDR1 and CDR2 (germline): ENHRY, SYGVKD. V lost 3 bases to trimming and J lost 7 bases, with 22 bases between them. Preparation of the TCRbeta library was carried out with unique molecular identifiers. TCRdb re-called the PCR reads with MiXCR, one entry per CDR3 protein. This repertoire shows more than 300,000 distinct CDR3 sequences, 15% to 20% found once; its top ten account for just over 40%. The TCR originated in a male patient under 10 years old who had a stem cell transplant for acute lymphoblastic leukemia, so the T cells may come from the graft donor. Sequencing was performed on PBMCs, mostly from graft donor cells, taken 360 days after TCRalphabeta/CD19-depleted stem cell transplant. The chain joins TRBV10-3 to TRBJ2-7, with D possibly matching TRBD2 (5 bases). As DNA, the CDR3 is TGTGCCATCAGTGACGAGTCGGGGATTCCGATTAAGGAGCAGTACTTC. It encodes CAISDESGIPIKEQYF.